This T cell receptor (beta chain) appears in the sequencing data of a study of T-cell memory formation after mild COVID-19. CDR1 and CDR2 (germline): SGDLS, YYNGEE. V lost 3 bases and J 1 base, leaving 9 bases between the germline ends. This CDR3 has 14 amino acids. This clonotype appeared many times. Its antigen is not known. Libraries for TCRalpha and TCRbeta carried sample barcodes and unique molecular identifiers via 5'RACE. TCRdb reanalysed the 5' RACE reads using MiXCR and keeps one entry per CDR3 protein. The table includes 400,000 to 450,000 distinct CDR3 sequences, roughly 18% detected once. Notes on the study in general: Cross-reactive memory appears to have joined, as suggested by some responding clones showing up in pre-infection memory.

The receptor was isolated from a man younger than 35 who had mild COVID-19 (a few samples of this study predate the infection). Cell type and time point are not known. The rearrangement joins TRBV9 to TRBJ2-3, with D perhaps TRBD2 (5 bases). The sequenced sample was PBMCs or a T cell subset sorted from them (not recorded which). The DNA of the CDR3 is TGTGCCAGCAGCGAGACCGGGGGCACAGATACGCAGTATTTT. Its protein is CASSETGGTDTQYF.